This T cell receptor beta chain appears in the sequencing data of a study of shared clonotypes between healthy human individuals. Germline V CDR1 and CDR2: SSHAT, FNYEAQ (reference sequence). The CDR3 extends over 13 amino acids. The assay was immunoSEQ multiplex PCR, and TCRdb's table has in-frame clones only and misses some. The sample yields about 2.4 million clones, around nine tenths seen once. Turning to this clone: One end of the junction is discordant with germline, which a read error may explain.

Sequencing input: naive CD4+ T cells sorted from blood. Subset meaning: CD45RA+ positively selected. This chain uses TRBV7-7 with TRBJ2-1; D possibly uses TRBD1 or TRBD2 (5 bases each). This clonotype was obtained from a man aged 18 to 30 in good health. The chain's CDR3 is CASSLDGGPQQFF. In DNA form, the CDR3 reads TGTGCTAGCAGCTTAGATGGGGGACCCCAGCAGTTCTTC.